This is a list of T cell receptor beta chains from one sample in a study of Ad26.COV2.S vaccination and SARS-CoV-2 variants. This table comes from immunoSEQ multiplex PCR, and its TCRdb copy is limited to in-frame clones, with some not included. The sample shows 360,000 or so clones, around 91% of them seen only once. The sequenced sample was peripheral blood, obtained in a trial of Ad26.COV2.S vaccine versus placebo. The receptor set was obtained from a person aged 18 to 59 who received the Ad26.COV2.S COVID-19 vaccine or a placebo. Each CDR3 is given with its conserved first and last residue. Fields, in order: J gene, V gene, CDR3 protein.

j_gene: TRBJ2-5
v_gene: TRBV10-3
CDR3aa: CAISEFVTGEQETQYF

j_gene: TRBJ1-5
v_gene: TRBV19
CDR3aa: CASSIEGQVREPQHF

j_gene: TRBJ2-3
v_gene: TRBV7-2
CDR3aa: CASSSRVGFSSDTQYF

j_gene: TRBJ2-7
v_gene: TRBV29-1
CDR3aa: CSSGQGVEQYF

j_gene: TRBJ2-1
v_gene: TRBV28
CDR3aa: CASRLIAGQIYNEQFF

j_gene: TRBJ2-2
v_gene: TRBV5-1
CDR3aa: CASSLRLAGVVNTGELFF

j_gene: TRBJ2-3
v_gene: TRBV28
CDR3aa: CASTSGSKVPDTQYF

j_gene: TRBJ2-7
v_gene: TRBV5-5
CDR3aa: CASSLGLRSLYEQYF

j_gene: TRBJ2-1
v_gene: TRBV27
CDR3aa: CASSLGDRNNEQFF

j_gene: TRBJ1-3
v_gene: TRBV29-1
CDR3aa: CSVVTPAQGNTIYF

j_gene: TRBJ2-7
v_gene: TRBV28
CDR3aa: CASSGTSGNSYEQYF

j_gene: TRBJ2-2
v_gene: TRBV18
CDR3aa: CASSPPDGTNTGELFF

j_gene: TRBJ1-2
v_gene: TRBV28
CDR3aa: CASSSLPSNYGYTF

j_gene: TRBJ2-7
v_gene: TRBV28
CDR3aa: CASSLRPRGYEQYF

j_gene: TRBJ2-3
v_gene: TRBV3-1/TRBV3-2
CDR3aa: CASSQAGTDTQYF

j_gene: TRBJ1-6
v_gene: TRBV21-1
CDR3aa: CASSPRGTGEGPLHF

j_gene: TRBJ1-1
v_gene: TRBV7-2
CDR3aa: CASSPRTGRTEAFF

j_gene: TRBJ1-5
v_gene: TRBV5-1
CDR3aa: CASSWGTGNQPQHF

j_gene: TRBJ1-5
v_gene: TRBV29-1
CDR3aa: CSVGGGGSNQPQHF

j_gene: TRBJ2-2
v_gene: TRBV30
CDR3aa: CAWATGGAGELFF

j_gene: TRBJ2-3
v_gene: TRBV18
CDR3aa: CASSPADTQYF

j_gene: TRBJ2-2
v_gene: TRBV6-5
CDR3aa: CATRRDGDTGELFF

j_gene: TRBJ2-7
v_gene: TRBV4-1
CDR3aa: CASSQVTDAYEQYF

j_gene: TRBJ2-1
v_gene: TRBV2
CDR3aa: CASSVGGEQFF

j_gene: TRBJ1-2
v_gene: TRBV9
CDR3aa: CASSVQGADYGYTF

j_gene: TRBJ1-2
v_gene: TRBV3-1/TRBV3-2
CDR3aa: CASSQDRRDGYTF

j_gene: TRBJ1-1
v_gene: TRBV28
CDR3aa: CASSPAYTPINTEAFF

j_gene: TRBJ2-7
v_gene: TRBV10-3
CDR3aa: CAISEQRATSSIGPYEQYF

j_gene: TRBJ1-5
v_gene: TRBV19
CDR3aa: CASSNGQGNQPQHF

j_gene: TRBJ1-1
v_gene: TRBV19
CDR3aa: CASSGLRTENTEAFF

j_gene: TRBJ2-1
v_gene: TRBV7-7
CDR3aa: CASGGQGDEQFF

j_gene: TRBJ2-1
v_gene: TRBV7-2
CDR3aa: CASSLAGGVYNEQFF

j_gene: TRBJ2-3
v_gene: TRBV21-1
CDR3aa: CASSKREGLAGGGQYF

j_gene: TRBJ1-2
v_gene: TRBV9
CDR3aa: CASRRGVLPNYGYTF

j_gene: TRBJ1-4
v_gene: TRBV10-3
CDR3aa: CAIGRSMEEKLFF

j_gene: TRBJ1-1
v_gene: TRBV7-9
CDR3aa: CASSLGRSGNTEAFF

j_gene: TRBJ2-2
v_gene: TRBV5-5
CDR3aa: CASSFMGGGTGELFF

j_gene: TRBJ2-3
v_gene: TRBV28
CDR3aa: CASSSILALTDTQYF

j_gene: TRBJ2-1
v_gene: TRBV5-1
CDR3aa: CASSLTGGSYNEQFF

j_gene: TRBJ2-7
v_gene: TRBV5-5
CDR3aa: CASSLGALTSGLYEQYF

j_gene: TRBJ1-1
v_gene: TRBV10-3
CDR3aa: CAISESGAGPTEAFF

j_gene: TRBJ2-1
v_gene: TRBV6-1
CDR3aa: CASSEALVDEQFF

j_gene: TRBJ2-7
v_gene: TRBV6-2/TRBV6-3
CDR3aa: CASSYSTRFSYEQYF

j_gene: TRBJ2-7
v_gene: TRBV28
CDR3aa: CASSGPPEYEQYF

j_gene: TRBJ2-1
v_gene: TRBV11-2
CDR3aa: CASSMSYNEQFF

j_gene: TRBJ1-4
v_gene: TRBV27
CDR3aa: CASSSWAKSTNEKLFF

j_gene: TRBJ1-3
v_gene: TRBV2
CDR3aa: CASSDGQGNSGNTIYF

j_gene: TRBJ1-2
v_gene: TRBV7-9
CDR3aa: CASSHPGVAGYTF

j_gene: TRBJ2-7
v_gene: TRBV5-1
CDR3aa: CASSLGSFSLYEQYF

j_gene: TRBJ2-7
v_gene: TRBV7-2
CDR3aa: CASSPGTGDEQYF

j_gene: TRBJ1-4
v_gene: TRBV3-1/TRBV3-2
CDR3aa: CASSQGGAEKLFF

j_gene: TRBJ1-2
v_gene: TRBV28
CDR3aa: CASSPPGGGYTF